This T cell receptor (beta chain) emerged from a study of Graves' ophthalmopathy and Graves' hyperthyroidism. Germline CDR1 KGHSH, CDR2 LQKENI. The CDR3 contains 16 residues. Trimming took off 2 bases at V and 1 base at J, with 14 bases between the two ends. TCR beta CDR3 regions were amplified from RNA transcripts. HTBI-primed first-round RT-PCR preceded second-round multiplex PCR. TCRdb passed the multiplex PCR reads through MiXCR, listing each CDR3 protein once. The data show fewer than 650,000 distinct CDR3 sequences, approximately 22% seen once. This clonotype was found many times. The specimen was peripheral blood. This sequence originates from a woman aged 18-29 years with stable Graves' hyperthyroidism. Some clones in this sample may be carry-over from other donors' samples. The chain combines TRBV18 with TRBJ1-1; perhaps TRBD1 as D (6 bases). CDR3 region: CASSPSPQGPNTEAFF. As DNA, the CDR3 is TGTGCCAGCTCACCATCTCCACAGGGCCCGAACACTGAAGCTTTCTTT.